Reported below is one TCR beta chain. The antigen it binds to is not known. Per-base qualities were not stored, and no clone one base away is much larger. Genomic DNA was extracted from sorted cells for sequencing of the TCRbeta CDR3 region. The immunoSEQ Assay was used to sequence the TCRbeta CDR3 regions. This immuneACCESS table, as held by TCRdb, lists in-frame sequences with V and J called but not all clones. Of the missing ones, under half trace to an unresolved V gene in checked studies; the others have no known cause. In all, the sample holds some 86,000 clones, and about 90% of those were seen once. The ten largest account for more than 8.5% of the sample. The CDR3, cysteine through phenylalanine, is 14 amino acids long. Only CDR3 DNA is held: 42 bases, read in frame from base 1. Between the V and J ends, shortened by 2 bases and 0 bases respectively, the junction contains 8 bases. For CDR1 and CDR2, the germline V gene (reference sequence) lists MNHEY and SMNVEV.

The entry originates in a study of OX40 agonist ivuxolimab in advanced cancers. Background on the whole study: Ivuxolimab was an agonistic, fully human IgG2 monoclonal antibody directed against OX40 (CD134), a costimulatory receptor. Intravenous ivuxolimab was administered to patients every 2 weeks at six dose levels: 0.01, 0.1, 0.3, 1.5, 3 and 10 mg/kg. Of the roughly 52 dose-escalation patients, hepatocellular carcinoma was present in 19, melanoma in around 15, renal cell carcinoma in 9 and head and neck cancer in 9. A male proportion of nearly 85% and a mean age of approximately 58 years, ranging from roughly 23 to 85, were recorded for the dose-escalation cohort. Patients were allowed to have had prior anti-PD-1, anti-PD-L1 or anti-CTLA-4 therapy, and around 43% of the dose-escalation patients had been treated with checkpoint inhibitors. Three dose-escalation patients achieved partial responses, one with hepatocellular carcinoma and two with cutaneous melanoma. The point of sequencing TCRbeta in the periphery was to test whether ivuxolimab changed TCR sequence diversity and drove clonal T-cell expansion. The paper covers the monotherapy dose-escalation part of the phase I ivuxolimab trial, which included N ≈ 54 patients.

Summary of the overall study and its limitations: In the 0.1-3.0 mg/kg groups, partial responders were among the patients with the lowest normalized peripheral clonal expansion, particularly in CD8+ T cells. At doses of 0.1 to 3.0 mg/kg, clonal expansion of both CD4+ and CD8+ T cells in blood was seen between baseline and week 6. After ivuxolimab, expanded clones were on average more numerous among CD8+ T cells than among CD4+ T cells. The antigen specificity of the peripheral T cells that underwent clonal expansion was not determined. Low levels of normalized T-cell clonal expansion were also seen in some patients who did not respond.

The trial excluded patients who had a history of autoimmune disease or who were on systemic immunosuppression. Peripheral blood for TCR sequencing was collected from all dose cohorts at baseline, on cycle 4 day 1, and on cycle 7 day 1. The samples were taken from a phase I, first-in-human, multicenter, open-label dose-escalation trial of ivuxolimab. Adults with locally advanced or metastatic melanoma, renal cell carcinoma, hepatocellular carcinoma or head and neck squamous cell carcinoma were enrolled in the trial. Before TCR sequencing, CD4+ T cells and CD8+ T cells were sorted from peripheral blood as separate populations.

The rearrangement joined TRBV27 to TRBJ2-7; D gene: possibly TRBD2, on 6 matching bases. Sequencing was performed on CD4+ or CD8+ T cells sorted from blood, taken in a trial of the OX40 agonist ivuxolimab. This clonotype originated in an adult with an advanced solid tumor such as melanoma, head and neck, liver or kidney cancer. The CDR3 sequence is CASSLTSNSYEQYF. The DNA is TGTGCCAGCAGTTTAACTAGCAACTCCTACGAGCAGTACTTC.